The clone carrying this TCR beta chain was observed a handful of times. Its target is unknown. Samples of blood were obtained at baseline, on cycle 4 day 1, and on cycle 7 day 1. Sequencing used immunoSEQ multiplex PCR; TCRdb keeps in-frame clones, though not all of them. The data contain roughly 49,000 clones, roughly nine tenths of them singletons. The source of the sample is a study of OX40 agonist ivuxolimab in advanced cancers. Study overall: A mean age of 60 years, range roughly 20 to 80, was recorded, and approximately 80% were male. Three patients had partial responses: one hepatocellular carcinoma, two cutaneous melanoma.

Study-wide results and caveats: Also present in some nonresponders was a low level of normalized T-cell clonal expansion.

Trimming took off 3 bases at V and 4 bases at J, with 3 bases between the two ends. CDR1 and CDR2 (germline): SGHVS, FNYEAQ. The CDR3 has 11 residues. The source material was CD4+ or CD8+ T cells sorted from blood, sampled in a trial of the OX40 agonist ivuxolimab. The sequence came from an adult with an advanced solid tumor such as melanoma, head and neck, liver or kidney cancer. The gene calls are TRBV7-6 and TRBJ2-5; D is unclear. The CDR3 loop is CASSFGETQYF. The CDR3 region has the DNA TGTGCCAGCAGCTTTGGAGAGACCCAGTACTTC.